This is a list of T cell receptor beta chains from one sample in a study of identical twins. A single record per CDR3 protein comes from TCRdb applying MiXCR to the 5' RACE reads. The table records about 470,000 distinct CDR3 sequences, about 24% of them present only once. Another study also made use of these data, one on T cells expressing NK-cell markers.

Sequencing was carried out using CD4+ T cells sorted from blood. The receptors shown here come from a woman aged 18-29 years in good health. Each CDR3 is given with its conserved first and last residue. The D gene is left open where the match is weak. Some rows mark clone size as missing; the rest say once, few, many or name a class of expanded clone.

TRBJ2-1	.	TRBV11-2	TRBD2	CASSLMGVAGGRGWNEQFF	TGTGCCAGCAGCTTAATGGGGGTAGCGGGAGGGCGAGGTTGGAATGAGCAGTTCTTC
TRBJ1-2	many	TRBV7-9	.	CASSLGDTTDYGYTF	TGTGCCAGCAGCTTAGGGGACACTACAGACTATGGCTACACCTTC
TRBJ2-2	once	TRBV12-3/TRBV12-4	.	CASSFHRLGTGELFF	TGTGCCAGCAGTTTCCACAGGCTCGGCACCGGGGAGCTGTTTTTT
TRBJ2-3	few	TRBV20-1	.	CSARPLQGDTDTQYF	TGCAGTGCTAGGCCCTTACAGGGAGACACAGATACGCAGTATTTT
TRBJ1-1	.	TRBV20-1	TRBD1	CSATGTGVRAFF	TGCAGTGCTACCGGGACAGGGGTCCGGGCTTTCTTT
TRBJ2-7	few	TRBV12-3/TRBV12-4	.	CASSVSQAGAYEQYF	TGTGCCAGCAGCGTTAGCCAAGCTGGTGCCTACGAGCAGTACTTC
TRBJ1-1	.	TRBV10-3	TRBD1	CAIMRGLSTEAFF	TGTGCCATCATGAGGGGGCTGAGCACTGAAGCTTTCTTT
TRBJ1-4	.	TRBV12-3/TRBV12-4	.	CASSSEIVGKLFF	TGTGCCAGCAGTTCAGAGATAGTCGGAAAACTGTTTTTT
TRBJ2-1	once	TRBV10-3	TRBD2	CATSGGAGNEQFF	TGTGCCACCAGCGGGGGGGCCGGGAATGAGCAGTTCTTC
TRBJ2-1	few	TRBV11-2	.	CASSPRLNSYNEQFF	TGTGCCAGCAGCCCCAGACTCAACTCCTACAATGAGCAGTTCTTC
TRBJ2-7	.	TRBV29-1	TRBD1	CSVQGQGIYEQYF	TGCAGCGTGCAGGGACAGGGGATCTACGAGCAGTACTTC
TRBJ2-3	.	TRBV12-3/TRBV12-4	.	CASSFHSDTQYF	TGTGCCAGCAGTTTTCATTCAGATACGCAGTATTTT
TRBJ2-7	.	TRBV20-1	TRBD2	CSARDPDREPSGRVYEQYF	TGCAGTGCTAGAGATCCCGACAGGGAACCTAGCGGGAGAGTGTACGAGCAGTACTTC
TRBJ1-1	.	TRBV4-3	TRBD1	CASSQDAGGGTEAFF	TGCGCCAGCAGCCAAGATGCAGGGGGCGGTACTGAAGCTTTCTTT
TRBJ1-2	.	TRBV28	.	CASRSLGYYGYTF	TGTGCCAGCAGGTCTTTAGGGTACTATGGCTACACCTTC
TRBJ2-3	few	TRBV10-3	.	CAISPREEGDTQYF	TGTGCCATCTCACCCCGAGAGGAGGGGGATACGCAGTATTTT
TRBJ1-6	.	TRBV9	.	CASSAGPHGISPLHF	TGTGCCAGCAGCGCCGGACCACACGGAATTTCACCCCTCCACTTT
TRBJ2-7	.	TRBV20-1	TRBD1	CSVTRPGTGVGEQYF	TGCAGTGTCACGCGCCCCGGGACAGGGGTTGGCGAGCAGTACTTC
TRBJ2-3	.	TRBV7-8	TRBD2	CASSLAATSVGTQYF	TGTGCCAGCAGCTTAGCCGCGACTAGCGTGGGTACGCAGTATTTT
TRBJ2-1	few	TRBV6-1	TRBD2	CASRPTSGRGDEQFF	TGTGCCAGCAGGCCAACTAGCGGGAGAGGGGATGAGCAGTTCTTC
TRBJ1-1	few	TRBV5-1	TRBD1	CASSLGDRGGEAFF	TGCGCCAGCAGCTTAGGGGACAGGGGAGGTGAAGCTTTCTTT
TRBJ2-2	.	TRBV5-8	.	CASSLDGRGTGELFF	TGTGCCAGCAGCTTGGATGGCAGGGGAACCGGGGAGCTGTTTTTT
TRBJ1-1	.	TRBV18	.	CASSSRAENTEAFF	TGTGCCAGCTCATCCCGGGCCGAGAACACTGAAGCTTTCTTT
TRBJ1-5	.	TRBV4-1	.	CASSQDRSYQPQHF	TGCGCCAGCAGCCAAGATAGGAGTTATCAGCCCCAGCATTTT
TRBJ1-1	few	TRBV12-3/TRBV12-4	.	CASSFTLTEAFF	TGTGCCAGCAGTTTTACACTGACTGAAGCTTTCTTT
TRBJ2-7	.	TRBV7-2	.	CASSFGNFYEQYF	TGTGCCAGCAGCTTTGGGAATTTCTACGAGCAGTACTTC
TRBJ2-7	.	TRBV6-1	.	CASSEFRELEQYF	TGTGCCAGCAGTGAGTTCAGGGAGTTGGAGCAGTACTTC
TRBJ2-7	.	TRBV20-1	.	CSARGGRERLAEQYF	TGCAGTGCTAGAGGGGGGCGGGAGCGGTTGGCCGAGCAGTACTTC
TRBJ2-2	.	TRBV5-6	.	CASSNLRATRNTGELFF	TGTGCCAGCAGCAACCTCCGGGCCACAAGGAACACCGGGGAGCTGTTTTTT
TRBJ2-2	.	TRBV9	.	CASSVADTPQGYTGELFF	TGTGCCAGCAGCGTAGCCGACACGCCGCAGGGATACACCGGGGAGCTGTTTTTT
TRBJ2-7	few	TRBV27	TRBD1	CASSLKGQRNYEQYF	TGTGCCAGCAGTTTAAAGGGACAGCGTAACTACGAGCAGTACTTC
TRBJ2-5	.	TRBV20-1	.	CSAPPISGVQETQYF	TGCAGTGCCCCCCCGATAAGCGGAGTTCAAGAGACCCAGTACTTC
TRBJ2-3	few	TRBV7-9	TRBD1	CASSSRDSFTDTQYF	TGTGCCAGCAGCTCACGGGACAGCTTCACAGATACGCAGTATTTT
TRBJ2-3	.	TRBV5-1	TRBD2	CASSYGGSTTDTQYF	TGCGCCAGCAGCTACGGCGGGAGTACGACAGATACGCAGTATTTT
TRBJ2-7	.	TRBV6-6	.	CASSGSTYEQYF	TGTGCCAGCAGCGGGAGTACCTACGAGCAGTACTTC
TRBJ2-7	.	TRBV18	.	CASSLGRGGNEQYF	TGTGCCAGCTCCCTCGGAAGGGGGGGCAACGAGCAGTACTTC
TRBJ1-5	few	TRBV6-5	.	CASSYSWGPGDQPQHF	TGTGCCAGCAGTTACTCGTGGGGGCCCGGTGATCAGCCCCAGCATTTT
TRBJ2-4	few	TRBV12-3/TRBV12-4	.	CASSLRADIQYF	TGTGCCAGCAGTTTACGGGCAGACATTCAGTACTTC
TRBJ2-1	.	TRBV5-1	.	CASSLAGPGLFF	TGCGCCAGCAGCTTGGCAGGACCAGGTCTATTCTTC
TRBJ2-3	.	TRBV5-5	.	CASSLEDDTQYF	TGTGCCAGCAGCTTGGAGGATGATACGCAGTATTTT
TRBJ2-5	.	TRBV4-2	TRBD2	CASSQDGAGGRETQYF	TGTGCCAGCAGCCAAGACGGCGCGGGGGGGAGAGAGACCCAGTACTTC
TRBJ1-2	few	TRBV20-1	.	CSAYREDYGYTF	TGCAGTGCTTACAGGGAGGACTATGGCTACACCTTC
TRBJ2-4	.	TRBV7-8	TRBD1	CAKGAPKNIQYF	TGTGCCAAGGGGGCCCCCAAAAACATTCAGTACTTC
TRBJ2-1	.	TRBV7-8	TRBD2	CASSSLAGAAYNEQFF	TGTGCCAGCAGCTCTTTAGCGGGTGCCGCCTACAATGAGCAGTTCTTC
TRBJ2-7	.	TRBV12-3/TRBV12-4	.	CASSLNRGGYEQYF	TGTGCCAGCAGTTTGAACAGGGGAGGTTACGAGCAGTACTTC
TRBJ2-5	.	TRBV10-3	TRBD2	CAIREGTSGQETQYF	TGTGCCATCAGGGAAGGGACTAGCGGCCAAGAGACCCAGTACTTC
TRBJ1-1	many	TRBV12-3/TRBV12-4	.	CASSFFSMNTEAFF	TGTGCCAGCAGTTTTTTTTCGATGAACACTGAAGCTTTCTTT
TRBJ2-5	.	TRBV29-1	.	CSVDDKDRETQYF	TGCAGCGTAGATGACAAGGACAGAGAGACCCAGTACTTC
TRBJ2-3	many	TRBV6-5	.	CASSSSRRSTDTQYF	TGTGCCAGCAGTTCCAGCAGACGTAGCACAGATACGCAGTATTTT
TRBJ2-5	few	TRBV9	TRBD2	CASGTSGRATGETQYF	TGTGCCAGCGGGACTAGCGGGAGGGCTACGGGGGAGACCCAGTACTTC
TRBJ2-7	.	TRBV20-1	TRBD2	CSARLAGGREQYF	TGCAGTGCTAGACTAGCGGGGGGGCGCGAGCAGTACTTC
TRBJ2-5	few	TRBV4-2	TRBD2	CASSPPSGGRTQYF	TGTGCCAGCAGCCCCCCTAGCGGGGGGAGGACCCAGTACTTC
TRBJ2-1	few	TRBV18	TRBD2	CASSPIGTSPNEQFF	TGTGCCAGCTCACCCATAGGGACTAGTCCAAATGAGCAGTTCTTC
TRBJ1-6	.	TRBV12-3/TRBV12-4	TRBD1	CASSGGGARSNSPLHF	TGTGCCAGCAGCGGAGGGGGCGCGAGGTCTAATTCACCCCTCCACTTT
TRBJ2-3	few	TRBV20-1	TRBD2	CSAGRGAGADTQYF	TGCAGTGCTGGCCGAGGTGCGGGAGCAGATACGCAGTATTTT
TRBJ2-7	.	TRBV7-8	TRBD1	CASSLAWTGREQYF	TGTGCCAGCAGCTTAGCCTGGACAGGAAGGGAGCAGTACTTC
TRBJ2-3	.	TRBV7-2	.	CASSLVRARSPDTQYF	TGTGCCAGCAGCTTAGTGCGAGCGCGATCACCAGATACGCAGTATTTT
TRBJ1-4	.	TRBV6-5	.	CASSYYRGAGTPRGKLFF	TGTGCCAGCAGTTACTATCGAGGTGCGGGGACTCCCCGGGGAAAACTGTTTTTT
TRBJ2-7	few	TRBV5-6	.	CASSLMGDYEQYF	TGTGCCAGCAGCCTAATGGGGGACTACGAGCAGTACTTC
TRBJ2-3	few	TRBV6-2/TRBV6-3	TRBD2	CASSYYPFAGGTGGGTDTQYF	TGTGCCAGCAGTTACTACCCCTTCGCGGGAGGCACCGGGGGTGGCACAGATACGCAGTATTTT